The 16 T cell receptor beta chains presented below share a single source sample, sequenced in a study of T cells in Graves' hyperthyroidism and ophthalmopathy (dated by TCRdb to between 2019 and 2020). Receptor libraries were prepared by multiplex PCR. The instrument given in TCRdb is Illumina HiSeq 2000. The TCR beta CDR3 regions were amplified from the RNA transcripts. The TCR CDR3 was subjected to a first round of RT-PCR using the HTBI primer set and the Qiagen OneStep RT-PCR kit. TCRdb ran its own pipeline on the public reads, namely fastp trimming at Q25 and MiXCR clone calling, and kept in-frame beta chains. Every CDR3 protein is listed once, alongside the most common genes and DNA of its rows. The sample data list roughly 400,000 distinct CDR3 sequences, and over 11% of these were observed just once. 25% to 30% of the sample rests with the top ten. Material for sequencing was blood. The receptors here all came from a man aged 45-65 years with Graves' ophthalmopathy.

The CDR3, as DNA: TGTGCCAGCAGGAGACAGGGGCACGGGGAGCTGTTTTTT. It encodes CASRRQGHGELFF. This chain connects TRBV25-1 to TRBJ2-2; TRBD1 matches at 8 bases. The CDR3 extends over 13 amino acids. The junction had 4 bases not matched to a gene; V was cut back by 6 bases and J by 7 bases. The germline CDR1 and CDR2 sequences are MGHDK and SYGVNS. Full variable domain (rest looked up from reference TRBV25-1 and TRBJ2-2): EADIYQTPRYLVIGTGKKITLECSQTMGHDKMYWYQQDPGMELHLIHYSYGVNSTEKGDLSSESTVSRIRTEHFPLTLESARPSHTSQYLCASRRQGHGELFFGEGSRLTVL.

The genes are TRBV19 and TRBJ2-7, with D hard to call. The V gene's germline CDR1 is LNHDA and CDR2 SQIVND (reference sequence). Trimming took 4 bases from V and 4 from J, leaving 14 bases between them. There are 14 residues in the CDR3. The CDR3 DNA sequence: TGTGCCAGTAGTACCACGCATATAGAGTACGAGCAGTACTTC. Encoded protein: CASSTTHIEYEQYF.

Only a few counts were recorded for this clonotype. V and J are TRBV6-1 and TRBJ2-7; a weak D match, TRBD1 (6 bases). This CDR3 spans 15 amino acids. With 6 bases removed from V and 2 bases from J, the gap between germline ends came to 17 bases. Germline V gives CDR1 MNHNS, CDR2 SASEGT. This chain's CDR3 is CASRAGQTLTYEQYF. The CDR3 bases are TGTGCCAGCAGGGCCGGACAGACACTTACCTACGAGCAGTACTTC.

This clonotype was observed at least ten times. This sequence joins TRBV28 and TRBJ2-5; 7 bases are shared with TRBD2. The germline V gene has CDR1 MDHEN and CDR2 SYDVKM. CDR3 length: 13 residues. J gave up 3 bases and V 5 bases, and 3 bases lay outside the gene matches. The DNA of the CDR3 is TGTGCCAGCAGTAAACGGGAGGAAGAGACCCAGTACTTC. It yields the protein CASSKREEETQYF.

This clonotype was picked up many times. The chain joins TRBV12-3 or TRBV12-4 to TRBJ2-5, with 9 nucleotides matching TRBD2. The ends lost 6 bases at V and 2 bases at J; junction bases unmatched: 4. The CDR3 spans 14 residues. This chain's CDR3 is CASRTSGPQETQYF. The CDR3 coding sequence is TGTGCCAGCAGGACTAGCGGACCTCAAGAGACCCAGTACTTC.

The gene calls are TRBV25-1 and TRBJ1-2; no firm D call. Germline CDR1 MGHDK, CDR2 SYGVNS. The V end lost 4 bases, the J end lost 4 bases, and 19 bases lay between the germline ends. This CDR3 is built from 16 residues. The CDR3 DNA reads as TGTGCCAGCAGTGGGGAGTTCGGGTCAGGTCCCTATGGCTACACCTTC. This gives the protein CASSGEFGSGPYGYTF.

The sample holds many counts of this clonotype. The junction shows a germline mismatch at one end, possibly a read error. The V gene is TRBV28, the J gene TRBJ1-1; no clear D. The germline V gene has CDR1 MDHEN and CDR2 SYDVKM. This CDR3 contains 11 residues. CDR3 in amino acids: CASSFDTEAFF. DNA of the CDR3: TGCGCCAGCAGCTTCGACACTGAAGCTTTCTTT.

This chain connects TRBV18 to TRBJ2-2; 13 positions match TRBD2. Trimming at V came to 3 bases and at J to 4 bases, leaving 5 bases not matched to a gene. The V gene's germline CDR1 is KGHSH and CDR2 LQKENI. CDR3 length: 17 residues. CDR3 bases: TGTGCCAGCTCACCCGGACTAGCGGGAGTCGGCACCGGGGAGCTGTTTTTT. Its translation: CASSPGLAGVGTGELFF.

This clonotype occurred many times. The chain uses TRBV30 and TRBJ2-2; unclear D gene. Trimming took off 1 base at V and 6 bases at J, with 9 bases between the two ends. CDR1 is GTSNPN, CDR2 SVGIG, per germline (reference sequence). The CDR3 loop spans 13 amino acids. CDR3 loop: CAWSAWRAGELFF. Written as DNA, the CDR3 is TGTGCCTGGAGTGCTTGGCGTGCCGGGGAGCTGTTTTTT.

This clonotype was seen repeatedly, ten times or more. The chain couples TRBV2 to TRBJ2-7; D gene unclear. The germline V gene has CDR1 SNHLY and CDR2 FYNNEI. This CDR3 has 13 residues. V was cut by 1 base and J by 9 bases, with 13 bases left in between. The chain's CDR3 is CASSEGVGTMQYF. The CDR3 region has the DNA TGTGCCAGCAGTGAAGGGGTTGGAACAATGCAGTACTTC. Complete variable domain (other parts from reference TRBV2 and TRBJ2-7): EPEVTQTPSHQVTQMGQEVILRCVPISNHLYFYWYRQILGQKVEFLVSFYNNEISEKSEIFDDQFSVERPDGSNFTLKIRSTKLEDSAMYFCASSEGVGTMQYFGPGTRLTVT.

At least ten counts were recorded for this clonotype. The chain is built from TRBV10-3 and TRBJ2-5, with 7 bases that match TRBD2. Per the germline V gene, CDR1 is ENHRY and CDR2 is SYGVKD. With 2 bases clipped from V and 5 bases from J, the junction kept 5 bases outside the gene matches. The length of the CDR3 is 14 residues. Here the CDR3 DNA reads TGTGCCATCAGTGAGATTGTGGGAGGGGAGACCCAGTACTTC. This translates into CAISEIVGGETQYF.

This clonotype occurred many times. This sequence joins TRBV28 and TRBJ2-5; 8 nucleotides agree with TRBD2. Germline V gene lookup returns CDR1 MDHEN and CDR2 SYDVKM. The CDR3 runs to 16 residues. V lost 6 bases, J lost 0 bases, and 9 bases stayed unmatched. The CDR3 region has the DNA TGTGCCAGCAGCCCCCCTCTAGCGGGTAACCAAGAGACCCAGTACTTC. Amino acid sequence: CASSPPLAGNQETQYF.

This clonotype occurred many times. The rearrangement uses TRBV7-8 and TRBJ2-1; D not resolved. Germline CDR1 and CDR2: SGHVS and FQNEAQ. CDR3 size: 14 residues. V was pared by 2 bases and J by 9 bases, with 14 bases between. The CDR3 DNA reads TGTGCCAGCAGCTTAATCTCGGCTCGCGGTGAGCAGTTCTTC. This sequence encodes CASSLISARGEQFF.

This clonotype was counted at least ten times. V and J are TRBV7-2 and TRBJ1-4; the match to TRBD1 covers 7 bases. CDR3 length: 14 amino acids. Germline values: CDR1 SGHTA, CDR2 FQGNSA. Losses at the gene ends were 5 bases for V and 5 bases for J; bases not matched to a gene: 5. CDR3 sequence: CASSPIRGNEKLFF. In DNA form, the CDR3 reads TGTGCCAGCAGCCCAATCAGGGGGAATGAAAAACTGTTTTTT.

In this sample, this clonotype turned up many times. V and J are TRBV30 and TRBJ2-1; 9 bases align to TRBD2. The CDR3 is 15 amino acids. J was trimmed by 4 bases and V by 0 bases; bases with no gene match: 4. CDR1 and CDR2 (germline): GTSNPN, SVGIG (reference sequence). The CDR3: CAWSVTSGTYNEQFF. The DNA of the CDR3 is TGTGCCTGGAGTGTGACTAGCGGAACTTACAATGAGCAGTTCTTC.

At least ten counts were recorded for this clonotype. The rearrangement joins TRBV12-3 or TRBV12-4 to TRBJ1-1; a possible D gene is TRBD1 (6 bases). V lost 2 bases and J 1 base, leaving 17 bases between the germline ends. CDR3 length: 17 amino acids. CDR3 sequence reads: CASSLLGTGLTNTEAFF. The DNA of the CDR3 is TGTGCCAGCAGTTTATTGGGAACAGGGTTGACGAACACTGAAGCTTTCTTT.